This is a list of T cell receptor beta chains from one sample in a study of blood T cell repertoires in COVID-19. Data came from immunoSEQ multiplex PCR; TCRdb stores just in-frame clones and leaves some out. Of around 50,000 clones listed, roughly 89% are singletons. Sequenced input: peripheral blood. The receptors shown here come from an older man with active COVID-19. Each CDR3 is given with its conserved first and last residue. The D gene is left open where the match is weak. Part of the rows lack a size; the others show once, few, many or a class for expanded clones.

d_gene,abundance,j_gene,v_gene,CDR3nt,CDR3aa
TRBD2,once,TRBJ2-3,TRBV30,TGTGCCTGGAGTTTGGGGACTAGTGGGAATACGCAGTATTTT,CAWSLGTSGNTQYF
TRBD1,once,TRBJ2-7,TRBV10-3,TGTGCCATCAGTGGGACAGGCGAACACGAGCAGTACTTC,CAISGTGEHEQYF
NA,NA,TRBJ2-5,TRBV9,TGTGCCAGCAGCGTAGGAGGGCAGCCACGGGAGACCCAGTACTTC,CASSVGGQPRETQYF
TRBD1,few,TRBJ1-2,TRBV7-2,TGTGCCAGCAGCTCAGGACAGGGATCGAGGGGCTACACCTTC,CASSSGQGSRGYTF
TRBD1,NA,TRBJ2-7,TRBV7-9,TGTGCCAGCAGCCCTGGACAGGGGGGGGCCTACGAGCAGTACTTC,CASSPGQGGAYEQYF
NA,NA,TRBJ1-1,TRBV6-5,TGTGCCAGCAGTTACTCGTCAGGGGAGACTGAAGCTTTCTTT,CASSYSSGETEAFF
TRBD2,NA,TRBJ2-7,TRBV29-1,TGCAGCGTTAAGACTAGCGGGGGGGCAGGGGAGCAGTACTTC,CSVKTSGGAGEQYF
TRBD1,NA,TRBJ1-4,TRBV18,TGTGCCAGCTCACTGGACAGGGCGAATGAAAAACTGTTTTTT,CASSLDRANEKLFF
NA,NA,TRBJ1-2,TRBV7-9,TGTGCCAGCAGCTTAGCCGCGGTAACTAGGGGCTACACCTTC,CASSLAAVTRGYTF
TRBD1,NA,TRBJ1-5,TRBV3-1/TRBV3-2,TGTGCCAGCAGCCAAAATCGACAGGGACGGCAGCCCCAGCATTTT,CASSQNRQGRQPQHF
NA,NA,TRBJ2-5,TRBV19,TGTGCCAGTAGTTCCCAACAGGAAGAGACCCAGTACTTC,CASSSQQEETQYF
TRBD1,once,TRBJ2-3,TRBV7-9,TGTGCCAGCAGCCCCCACGGGACAGCAGGCACAGATACGCAGTATTTT,CASSPHGTAGTDTQYF
TRBD2,NA,TRBJ2-2,TRBV4-3,TGCGCCAGCAGCCGCCTTCTAGCGGGGGGTAACACCGGGGAGCTGTTTTTT,CASSRLLAGGNTGELFF
TRBD2,NA,TRBJ2-5,TRBV7-2,TGTGCCAGCAGCTTAGGGCCGGGGGGGACGCAAGAGACCCAGTACTTC,CASSLGPGGTQETQYF
TRBD2,NA,TRBJ2-3,TRBV7-2,TGTGCCAGCAGCGCACTAGCGGGGGGCAACACAGATACGCAGTATTTT,CASSALAGGNTDTQYF
NA,NA,TRBJ2-7,TRBV3-1/TRBV3-2,TGTGCCAGCAGCCAAGATTACAGGGTCTACGAGCAGTACTTC,CASSQDYRVYEQYF